This T cell receptor (beta chain) was sequenced in a study of persistence of HIV-infected CD4 T cells. This was the immunoSEQ version 4 assay in survey mode. Profiled with immunoSEQ multiplex PCR; TCRdb holds only in-frame clones, not every one. This table has 35,000 or so clones, approximately 81% appearing once. The stimulus was an HIV-1 Gag 15-mer peptide pool, 0.8 to 1 ug/peptide/mL. CD40L-negative CD69-negative CD45RO-high memory CD4+ T cells were sorted as populations depleted of antigen-responding cells. Undetectable plasma HIV-1 RNA below 50 copies/mL lasted at least 4 years. Study-level points and caveats: Degenerate expanded CDR3beta sequences were enriched among CMV- and Gag-responding cells.

The J segment lost 11 bases and the V segment lost 1 base, leaving 5 bases of the junction unmatched. This CDR3 has 14 amino acids. Looked up from germline, CDR1 is SGDLS and CDR2 is YYNGEE. Note on this clone: Its antigen is not known.

Source: cultured CD4+ T cells from PBMCs, taken from a patient who received antiretroviral therapy. The chain links TRBV9 to TRBJ1-6; 8 nucleotides match TRBD1. This receptor was taken from an adult with HIV. The donor label of this sample is uncertain. In DNA form, the CDR3 reads TGTGCCAGCAGCGTACAACAGGGGGAAACACCCCTCCACTTT. Translated: CASSVQQGETPLHF. Full variable domain (remainder filled in from reference TRBV9 and TRBJ1-6): DSGVTQTPKHLITATGQRVTLRCSPRSGDLSVYWYQQSLDQGLQFLIQYYNGEERAKGNILERFSAQQFPDLHSELNLSSLELGDSALYFCASSVQQGETPLHFGNGTRLTVT.